Listed below are T cell receptor beta chains from one sample, sequenced in a study of human T cells and chemical hapten exposure. TCRdb itself ran the RACE reads through MiXCR, one entry per CDR3 protein. Of 150,000 to 200,000 distinct CDR3 sequences in the sample, roughly 15% were seen once. This material consisted of whole blood, taken in connection with sensitization to the hapten diphenylcyclopropenone (DPC). Receptor source: a woman aged 25-40 years with alopecia areata. Some clones in this sample may be carry-over from other donors' samples. CDR3s include the opening cysteine and the closing phenylalanine or tryptophan. Fields, in order: J gene, clone size, D gene, V gene, CDR3 length, CDR3 protein. The D gene is left open where the match is weak. Only some rows state a clone size, as once, few, many or a class for expanded clones.

TRBJ2-7,-,-,TRBV15,11,CATQGRYEQYF
TRBJ1-3,-,-,TRBV2,17,CASSEQTGSFSGNTIYF
TRBJ1-2,many,TRBD1,TRBV18,13,CASSPDRDYGYTF
TRBJ1-5,once,-,TRBV18,15,CASSPQQGAHQPQHF
TRBJ2-3,few,TRBD2,TRBV20-1,13,CSAGLAGTDTQYF
TRBJ2-7,many,TRBD1,TRBV2,16,CASSEVPGQMSYEQYF
TRBJ2-1,few,-,TRBV3-1,11,CASSQRGEQFF
TRBJ1-1,many,-,TRBV28,15,CATDGTGHLNTEAFF
TRBJ2-3,-,TRBD2,TRBV18,16,CASSPSLAASTDTQYF
TRBJ2-3,-,-,TRBV10-3,11,CAISGADTQYF
TRBJ1-1,few,-,TRBV12-3/TRBV12-4,14,CASSPPAGGPEAFF
TRBJ2-2,many,TRBD1,TRBV5-1,16,CASSLGTGPQGGELFF
TRBJ2-3,-,-,TRBV20-1,13,CSATYHREDTQYF
TRBJ2-7,few,TRBD1,TRBV7-2,18,CASSSHPSIGTASYEQYF
TRBJ1-5,-,-,TRBV7-8,16,CASTPGRVSGNQPQHF
TRBJ1-5,-,-,TRBV12-3/TRBV12-4,17,CASSLGGLGGPGQPQHF
TRBJ2-2,once,TRBD1,TRBV6-5,17,CASRPLQGLANTGELFF
TRBJ1-1,-,-,TRBV7-9,20,CASSLRGQFSAPEMNTEAFF
TRBJ2-1,-,TRBD2,TRBV3-1,17,CASSQDPPGLVAGEQFF
TRBJ1-2,many,-,TRBV29-1,16,CSVDRALNSGNYGYTF
TRBJ1-6,-,-,TRBV7-3,13,CASSLNGNSPLHF
TRBJ1-2,-,-,TRBV28,15,CASRVKDRSGDGYTF
TRBJ2-3,few,TRBD2,TRBV4-3,22,CASSQDYTGTSGGHLSTDTQYF
TRBJ2-7,many,TRBD2,TRBV20-1,15,CSARGSGGGSYEQYF
TRBJ2-5,-,-,TRBV29-1,12,CSVVSSEETQYF
TRBJ2-1,-,-,TRBV5-4,12,CASSLLDLEQFF
TRBJ2-3,-,-,TRBV6-5,14,CASRTGGRADTQYF